A selection of T cell receptor beta chains follows, all from one sample in a study of blood T cell repertoires in COVID-19. The table came from immunoSEQ multiplex PCR; TCRdb's copy has only in-frame clones and leaves some out. Counted here are fewer than 350,000 clones, 70% to 90% occurring once; the ten biggest clones make up roughly 4%. The sequenced material came from PBMCs or T cells enriched from blood (not recorded which). These receptors all stem from a woman between 40 and 50 years old with acute COVID-19. CDR3s include the opening cysteine and the closing phenylalanine or tryptophan. D genes are given only for firm matches. Clone size is given for some rows only: seen once, a few or many times, or a class if the clone is expanded.

abundance: many
d_gene: NA
j_gene: TRBJ1-4
v_gene: TRBV14
CDR3nt: TGTGCCAGCAGCCGCGATAACACAGGACAAAAACTGTTTTTT
CDR3aa: CASSRDNTGQKLFF

abundance: NA
d_gene: NA
j_gene: TRBJ2-1
v_gene: TRBV14
CDR3nt: TGTGCCAGCAGCCCCCAAATAGGAGCCAACAATGAGCAGTTCTTC
CDR3aa: CASSPQIGANNEQFF

abundance: NA
d_gene: TRBD2
j_gene: TRBJ2-1
v_gene: TRBV7-2
CDR3nt: TGTGCCAGCAGCCGGGGACTAGGGGAGTACAATGAGCAGTTCTTC
CDR3aa: CASSRGLGEYNEQFF

abundance: once
d_gene: NA
j_gene: TRBJ2-7
v_gene: TRBV6-6
CDR3nt: TGTGCCAGCAAAAATAGCGGAAGCTCCTACGAGCAGTACTTC
CDR3aa: CASKNSGSSYEQYF

abundance: NA
d_gene: NA
j_gene: TRBJ1-4
v_gene: TRBV18
CDR3nt: TGTGCCAGCTTCCGGGGGAAAAATGAAAAACTGTTTTTT
CDR3aa: CASFRGKNEKLFF

abundance: NA
d_gene: TRBD1
j_gene: TRBJ2-6
v_gene: TRBV5-1
CDR3nt: TGCGCCAGCAGCTCACCGGGACAGACCAGCTCTGGGGCCAACGTCCTGACTTTC
CDR3aa: CASSSPGQTSSGANVLTF

abundance: NA
d_gene: TRBD1
j_gene: TRBJ1-4
v_gene: TRBV18
CDR3nt: TGTGCCAGCTCACAGAAACAGGGGGATGGAGAAAAACTGTTTTTT
CDR3aa: CASSQKQGDGEKLFF

abundance: NA
d_gene: NA
j_gene: TRBJ2-5
v_gene: TRBV3-1/TRBV3-2
CDR3nt: TGTGCCAGCAGCCCTACTAGCCGGGGGTGGGAGACCCAGTACTTC
CDR3aa: CASSPTSRGWETQYF

abundance: few
d_gene: NA
j_gene: TRBJ1-5
v_gene: TRBV12-3/TRBV12-4
CDR3nt: TGTGCCAGCAGCTGGGCCAATCAGCCCCAGCATTTT
CDR3aa: CASSWANQPQHF

abundance: NA
d_gene: TRBD1
j_gene: TRBJ1-6
v_gene: TRBV10-3
CDR3nt: TGTGCCATCAGTGAGGGGACAGGGGTTTCACCCCTCCACTTT
CDR3aa: CAISEGTGVSPLHF

abundance: NA
d_gene: NA
j_gene: TRBJ1-2
v_gene: TRBV15
CDR3nt: TGTGCCACCAGCCGAAACTCAGGGGAATATGGCTACACCTTC
CDR3aa: CATSRNSGEYGYTF

abundance: NA
d_gene: TRBD1
j_gene: TRBJ1-1
v_gene: TRBV20-1
CDR3nt: TGCAGTGCTAGTATAGTGAAGCAGGGGGTAAGGACTGAAGCTTTCTTT
CDR3aa: CSASIVKQGVRTEAFF

abundance: NA
d_gene: TRBD1
j_gene: TRBJ1-2
v_gene: TRBV28
CDR3nt: TGTGCCAGCAGCAACGACAGGGTGAGCTATGGCTACACCTTC
CDR3aa: CASSNDRVSYGYTF

abundance: NA
d_gene: NA
j_gene: TRBJ1-1
v_gene: TRBV25-1
CDR3nt: TGTGCCAGCAGACACCCGGGAGGGACTGAAGCTTTCTTT
CDR3aa: CASRHPGGTEAFF

abundance: NA
d_gene: NA
j_gene: TRBJ2-2
v_gene: TRBV27
CDR3nt: TGTGCCAGCAGTACGGGGAAGAACACCGGGGAGCTGTTTTTT
CDR3aa: CASSTGKNTGELFF

abundance: NA
d_gene: NA
j_gene: TRBJ2-3
v_gene: TRBV5-6
CDR3nt: TGTGCCAGCAGCTTGACGTGGGACAAGGGTCTCACAGATACGCAGTATTTT
CDR3aa: CASSLTWDKGLTDTQYF

abundance: NA
d_gene: TRBD1
j_gene: TRBJ2-1
v_gene: TRBV7-9
CDR3nt: TGTGCCAGCAGCGACCGATCGAGAGGGGACAGGAACGAGCAGTTCTTC
CDR3aa: CASSDRSRGDRNEQFF

abundance: NA
d_gene: NA
j_gene: TRBJ1-1
v_gene: TRBV29-1
CDR3nt: TGCAGCGTTATACGGGGGAACACTGAAGCTTTCTTT
CDR3aa: CSVIRGNTEAFF

abundance: NA
d_gene: TRBD2
j_gene: TRBJ2-1
v_gene: TRBV4-2
CDR3nt: TGTGCCAGCAGCCAAGTGACTAGCAGTGAGCAGTTCTTC
CDR3aa: CASSQVTSSEQFF

abundance: NA
d_gene: NA
j_gene: TRBJ2-5
v_gene: TRBV6-5
CDR3nt: TGTGCCGGGGGTGGAGGGGAAGAGACCCAGTACTTC
CDR3aa: CAGGGGEETQYF

abundance: NA
d_gene: TRBD2
j_gene: TRBJ2-1
v_gene: TRBV7-2
CDR3nt: TGTGCCAGCAGCCCTTTTGGACTAGCGGGAGGCCAGAATGAGCAGTTCTTC
CDR3aa: CASSPFGLAGGQNEQFF

abundance: NA
d_gene: NA
j_gene: TRBJ1-2
v_gene: TRBV7-9
CDR3nt: TGTGCCAGCAGCTTTGTTCTCGGGGGTAACTATGGCTACACCTTC
CDR3aa: CASSFVLGGNYGYTF

abundance: NA
d_gene: TRBD2
j_gene: TRBJ2-2
v_gene: TRBV5-4
CDR3nt: TGTGCCAGCAGCGGAGGGACTAGCGGGAGAACCGGGGAGCTGTTTTTT
CDR3aa: CASSGGTSGRTGELFF

abundance: once
d_gene: TRBD1
j_gene: TRBJ1-1
v_gene: TRBV6-5
CDR3nt: TGTGCCAGCAGTTTAGGGGGCAAAGCTTTCTTT
CDR3aa: CASSLGGKAFF

abundance: NA
d_gene: TRBD2
j_gene: TRBJ2-5
v_gene: TRBV7-9
CDR3nt: TGTGCCAGCAGCCGAGCCCGAGCCGGGAGGGAGACCCAGTACTTC
CDR3aa: CASSRARAGRETQYF

abundance: few
d_gene: TRBD1
j_gene: TRBJ1-6
v_gene: TRBV3-1/TRBV3-2
CDR3nt: TGTGCCAGCAGCCGCCGGGACAGGGGTTCACCCCTCCACTTT
CDR3aa: CASSRRDRGSPLHF

abundance: NA
d_gene: TRBD1
j_gene: TRBJ1-5
v_gene: TRBV7-2
CDR3nt: TGTGCCAGCAGCTTATCGAAAGGGACAGGCCATCAGCCCCAGCATTTT
CDR3aa: CASSLSKGTGHQPQHF

abundance: NA
d_gene: TRBD1
j_gene: TRBJ2-7
v_gene: TRBV9
CDR3nt: TGTGCCAGCAGCGTAACAGGGGGCGTAAACGAGCAGTACTTC
CDR3aa: CASSVTGGVNEQYF

abundance: NA
d_gene: NA
j_gene: TRBJ1-1
v_gene: TRBV23-1
CDR3nt: TGCGCCAGCAGTTCCGTCAACTCAATCTTCACGAACACTGAAGCTTTCTTT
CDR3aa: CASSSVNSIFTNTEAFF

abundance: NA
d_gene: NA
j_gene: TRBJ1-1
v_gene: TRBV18
CDR3nt: TGTGCCAGCTCACCCAACAAGGGGGGGGGCACTGAAGCTTTCTTT
CDR3aa: CASSPNKGGGTEAFF

abundance: NA
d_gene: NA
j_gene: TRBJ2-7
v_gene: TRBV9
CDR3nt: TGTGCCAGCAGCACAGGGTTGATTAGCGAGCAGTACTTC
CDR3aa: CASSTGLISEQYF

abundance: NA
d_gene: NA
j_gene: TRBJ1-2
v_gene: TRBV7-2
CDR3nt: TGTGCCAGCACAACCCAATTTGGGGCGAGTAGAGGCTACACCTTC
CDR3aa: CASTTQFGASRGYTF

abundance: NA
d_gene: NA
j_gene: TRBJ1-5
v_gene: TRBV5-1
CDR3nt: TGCGCCAGCAGCTTGGGGGCAGGGTCCAAAAATCAGCCCCAGCATTTT
CDR3aa: CASSLGAGSKNQPQHF

abundance: NA
d_gene: TRBD2
j_gene: TRBJ2-7
v_gene: TRBV6-1
CDR3nt: TGTGCCAGCAGTGATGTCCGATCTGGGGGGGACTACGAGCAGTACTTC
CDR3aa: CASSDVRSGGDYEQYF

abundance: NA
d_gene: TRBD2
j_gene: TRBJ2-1
v_gene: TRBV11-2
CDR3nt: TGTGCCAGCAGCTTACCTCACGGAACTAGCGGGGACGATGAGCAGTTCTTC
CDR3aa: CASSLPHGTSGDDEQFF

abundance: NA
d_gene: TRBD1
j_gene: TRBJ1-4
v_gene: TRBV7-2
CDR3nt: TGTGCCAGCAGCACTGGCGCAGGACAGGGGGAAAAACTGTTTTTT
CDR3aa: CASSTGAGQGEKLFF

abundance: few
d_gene: NA
j_gene: TRBJ1-2
v_gene: TRBV29-1
CDR3nt: TGCAGCGTTGAAAGGGGCAGGGGTTTCGATGGCTACACCTTC
CDR3aa: CSVERGRGFDGYTF

abundance: NA
d_gene: TRBD1
j_gene: TRBJ2-1
v_gene: TRBV7-2
CDR3nt: TGTGCCAGCAGCGACCGGGACAGGGTAAATGAGCAGTTCTTC
CDR3aa: CASSDRDRVNEQFF

abundance: few
d_gene: NA
j_gene: TRBJ1-4
v_gene: TRBV11-2
CDR3nt: TGTGCCAGCAGCTTAGTGTCTCCTATTAATGAAAAACTGTTTTTT
CDR3aa: CASSLVSPINEKLFF

abundance: once
d_gene: NA
j_gene: TRBJ1-1
v_gene: TRBV13
CDR3nt: TGTGCCAGCAGCTTATTACCAAAATTCACAACGAACACTGAAGCTTTCTTT
CDR3aa: CASSLLPKFTTNTEAFF

abundance: NA
d_gene: NA
j_gene: TRBJ1-1
v_gene: TRBV29-1
CDR3nt: TGCAGCGTTACATCCCTGAACACTGAAGCTTTCTTT
CDR3aa: CSVTSLNTEAFF

abundance: NA
d_gene: NA
j_gene: TRBJ1-1
v_gene: TRBV4-2
CDR3nt: TGTGCCAGCAGCCCGATTTTGCGGAGGAGGGCAAGTTGGGACACTGAAGCTTTCTTT
CDR3aa: CASSPILRRRASWDTEAFF

abundance: NA
d_gene: TRBD1
j_gene: TRBJ1-3
v_gene: TRBV7-2
CDR3nt: TGTGCCAGCAGCCCCCGGGACAGGGTTGGTGGAAACACCATATATTTT
CDR3aa: CASSPRDRVGGNTIYF

abundance: NA
d_gene: NA
j_gene: TRBJ1-3
v_gene: TRBV28
CDR3nt: TGTGCCACGGGCCCCGGAGGAGGAGGGCTGCGGAACACCATATATTTT
CDR3aa: CATGPGGGGLRNTIYF

abundance: NA
d_gene: NA
j_gene: TRBJ2-4
v_gene: TRBV28
CDR3nt: TGTGCCAGCAGTTTAAGTGGAAAGGGGTCCAAAAACATTCAGTACTTC
CDR3aa: CASSLSGKGSKNIQYF

abundance: NA
d_gene: TRBD1
j_gene: TRBJ2-7
v_gene: TRBV19
CDR3nt: TGTGCCAGTAGTAAGCTTGGACAGGGGGCTATCTACGAGCAGTACTTC
CDR3aa: CASSKLGQGAIYEQYF

abundance: few
d_gene: NA
j_gene: TRBJ1-5
v_gene: TRBV18
CDR3nt: TGTGCCAGCTCACCTCGGCCCGCGGGGGACACCGACAATCAGCCCCAGCATTTT
CDR3aa: CASSPRPAGDTDNQPQHF

abundance: once
d_gene: NA
j_gene: TRBJ2-1
v_gene: TRBV12-3/TRBV12-4
CDR3nt: TGTGCCAGCAGTTTGAGTTTAGACAATGAGCAGTTCTTC
CDR3aa: CASSLSLDNEQFF

abundance: NA
d_gene: TRBD1
j_gene: TRBJ1-1
v_gene: TRBV18
CDR3nt: TGTGCCAGCTCACCGGGACAGCTTAACACTGAAGCTTTCTTT
CDR3aa: CASSPGQLNTEAFF

abundance: NA
d_gene: NA
j_gene: TRBJ1-5
v_gene: TRBV7-9
CDR3nt: TGTGCCAGCAGCTTAGGCAGCGGGGGGTTCGGGAATCAGCCCCAGCATTTT
CDR3aa: CASSLGSGGFGNQPQHF

abundance: NA
d_gene: NA
j_gene: TRBJ1-4
v_gene: TRBV5-1
CDR3nt: TGCGCCAGCAGCCTACCACAAGGGGCAGGACGGGAAAAACTGTTTTTT
CDR3aa: CASSLPQGAGREKLFF

abundance: NA
d_gene: NA
j_gene: TRBJ1-6
v_gene: TRBV3-1/TRBV3-2
CDR3nt: TGTGCCAGCAGCGCAGACAGTAATTCACCCCTCCACTTT
CDR3aa: CASSADSNSPLHF